This T cell receptor (beta chain) was captured by sequencing in a study of cytomegalovirus exposure and HLA in healthy donors. Whole-study context: Unique TCRs from HLA-typed donors, around 79 million of them, were held in an early data release. Study-wide results and limits: Some TCR beta chains (approximately 180 of them) were listed as cytomegalovirus-associated.

Healthy bone marrow donors supplied every sample. 60 Vbeta and 13 Jbeta primers were used in PCR. TCRdb keeps only in-frame clones here, not all; method: immunoSEQ multiplex PCR. The data contain about 130,000 clones, 65% to 75% of them singletons. As concerns this clone: Antigen unknown.

This CDR3 has 16 amino acids. V gave up 3 bases and J gave up 0 bases, with 12 bases separating them. The V gene's germline CDR1 is ENHRY and CDR2 SYGVKD. The sequence came from a man aged 35-49 years in good health and CMV-seropositive. Input material: PBMCs. The rearrangement uses TRBV10-3 and TRBJ1-3; no clear D. DNA of the CDR3: TGTGCCATCAGTGAACCGACTCTAGGCTCTGGAAACACCATATATTTT. Encoded protein: CAISEPTLGSGNTIYF.